This T cell receptor (beta chain) was obtained from a study of T cell responses to AZD1222 COVID-19 vaccine. Findings of the study overall: Breadth and depth of Spike-specific TCRs rose after two AZD1222 doses. Without day 14 samples, only post-peak T cell repertoires were studied. In a largely white British group with more females than males, clonal diversity was possibly underestimated.

Using immunoSEQ multiplex PCR, the repertoire was profiled, and TCRdb retains in-frame clones only, with some absent. This table holds 140,000 to 150,000 clones, about 90% found once. This CDR3 has 14 amino acids. V was trimmed by 7 bases and J by 9 bases, leaving 16 bases between them. The germline gives CDR1 PRHDT, CDR2 FYEKMQ (reference sequence). Points on this clone: What it binds is not known.

This rearrangement joins TRBV13 to TRBJ1-6; D gene unclear. The sequence was obtained from an adult in good health. The material was peripheral blood, obtained on day 0 of AZD1222 vaccination. The CDR3 nucleotides are TGTGCCAGCACCTCGAAGGAAAATCGTTCACCCCTCCACTTT. It encodes CASTSKENRSPLHF.